The 5 T cell receptor beta chains listed next were all sequenced from one sample in a study of shared T cell receptors in the human thymus. TCRdb keeps only in-frame clones here, not all; method: immunoSEQ multiplex PCR. The data hold 500,000 to 750,000 clones, with around 87% observed a single time. In addition, the sample was reused for a study of human thymus T cells.

Sequencing was performed on thymocytes. These TCRs come from a boy younger than two with a congenital heart defect.

This sequence joins TRBV7-6 and TRBJ2-5; 9 bases align to TRBD2. Per the germline V gene, CDR1 is SGHVS and CDR2 is FNYEAQ. This CDR3 spans 16 amino acids. With 3 bases clipped from V and 5 bases from J, the junction kept 10 bases outside the gene matches. The CDR3 nucleotides read TGTGCCAGCAGCTTGGGTCCCAGCGGGAGGTGGGAGACCCAGTACTTC. It translates to CASSLGPSGRWETQYF.

The J gene is TRBJ2-7, the V gene TRBV7-9; 7 bases are shared with TRBD2. Germline-derived CDR1 and CDR2 are SEHNR and FQNEAQ (reference sequence). The CDR3 has 15 residues. The V segment lost 5 bases and the J segment 4 bases; nucleotides outside the gene matches: 11. Here the CDR3 reads CASSPHSSGGYEQYF. The DNA for the CDR3 is TGTGCCAGCAGCCCTCACTCTAGCGGCGGGTACGAGCAGTACTTC.

The CDR3 DNA follows: TGTGCCATCAGTGACGCGGGGTCCGGACAGTACTTC. Amino acids: CAISDAGSGQYF. The rearrangement links TRBV10-3 to TRBJ2-7, with D perhaps matching TRBD2 (6 bases). The germline V gene has CDR1 ENHRY and CDR2 SYGVKD. The CDR3 loop spans 12 amino acids. V was pared by 3 bases and J by 10 bases, with 13 bases between.

The chain is built from TRBV15 and TRBJ1-1; D is perhaps TRBD1 (6 bases). Germline V gene lookup returns CDR1 LNHNV and CDR2 YYDKDF (reference sequence). The CDR3 has 22 amino acids. Trimming pared 5 bases from V and 1 base from J, leaving 35 bases between. CDR3 protein: CATSFQMGARWGPRVTNTEAFF. CDR3 sequence (DNA): TGTGCCACCAGCTTTCAGATGGGGGCCAGATGGGGGCCCAGGGTAACGAACACTGAAGCTTTCTTT.

CDR3 bases: TGTGCCAGCAGGGAAGGACAGCGCCTCTCGAACACTGAAGCTTTCTTT. Protein sequence: CASREGQRLSNTEAFF. This chain connects TRBV7-9 to TRBJ1-1; D might be TRBD1 (6 bases). Germline V gene data show CDR1 as SEHNR and CDR2 as FQNEAQ (reference sequence). This CDR3 region has 16 residues. V gave up 6 bases and J gave up 1 base, with 18 bases separating them.